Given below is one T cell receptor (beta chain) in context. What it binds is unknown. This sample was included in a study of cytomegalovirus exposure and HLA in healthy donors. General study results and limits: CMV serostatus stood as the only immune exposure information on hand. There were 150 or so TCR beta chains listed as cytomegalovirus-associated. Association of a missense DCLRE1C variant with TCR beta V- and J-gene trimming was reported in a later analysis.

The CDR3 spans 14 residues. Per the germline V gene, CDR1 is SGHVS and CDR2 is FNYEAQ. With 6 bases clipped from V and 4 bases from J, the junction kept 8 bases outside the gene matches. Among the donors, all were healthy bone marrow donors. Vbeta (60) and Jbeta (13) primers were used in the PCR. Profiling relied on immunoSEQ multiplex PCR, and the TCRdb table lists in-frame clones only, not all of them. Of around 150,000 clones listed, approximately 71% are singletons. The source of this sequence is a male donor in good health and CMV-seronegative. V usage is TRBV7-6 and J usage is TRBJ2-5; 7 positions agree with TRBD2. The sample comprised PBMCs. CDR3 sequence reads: CASSGLVSGETQYF. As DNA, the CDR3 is TGTGCCAGCAGTGGACTAGTTAGCGGAGAGACCCAGTACTTC.